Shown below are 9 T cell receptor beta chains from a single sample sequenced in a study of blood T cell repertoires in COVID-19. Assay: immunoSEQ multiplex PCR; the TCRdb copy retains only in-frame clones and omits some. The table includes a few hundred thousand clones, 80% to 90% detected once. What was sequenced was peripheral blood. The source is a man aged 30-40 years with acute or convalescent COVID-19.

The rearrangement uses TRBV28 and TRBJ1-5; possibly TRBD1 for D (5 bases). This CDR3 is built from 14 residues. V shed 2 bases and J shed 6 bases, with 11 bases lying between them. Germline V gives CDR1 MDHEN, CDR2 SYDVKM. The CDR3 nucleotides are TGTGCCAGCAGTTTAGGCAGGGCCGCTCAGCCCCAGCATTTT. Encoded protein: CASSLGRAAQPQHF.

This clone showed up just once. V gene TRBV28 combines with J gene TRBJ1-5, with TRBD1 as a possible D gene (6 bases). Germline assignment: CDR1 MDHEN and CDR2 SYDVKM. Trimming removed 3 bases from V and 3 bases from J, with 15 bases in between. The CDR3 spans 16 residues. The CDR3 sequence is CASSFQATGTNQPQHF. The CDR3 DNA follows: TGTGCCAGCAGTTTCCAAGCGACAGGAACCAATCAGCCCCAGCATTTT.

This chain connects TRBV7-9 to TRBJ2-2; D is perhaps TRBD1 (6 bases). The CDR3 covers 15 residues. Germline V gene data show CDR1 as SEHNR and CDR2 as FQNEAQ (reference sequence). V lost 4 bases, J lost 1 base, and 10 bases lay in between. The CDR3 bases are TGTGCCAGCAGCTCTATGGGACAGAACACCGGGGAGCTGTTTTTT. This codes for CASSSMGQNTGELFF.

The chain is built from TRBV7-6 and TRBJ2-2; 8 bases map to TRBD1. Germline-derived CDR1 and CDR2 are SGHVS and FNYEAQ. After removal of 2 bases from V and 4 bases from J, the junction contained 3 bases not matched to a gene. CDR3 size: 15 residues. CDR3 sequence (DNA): TGTGCCAGCAGCTTACAAACAGGGGGCACCGGGGAGCTGTTTTTT. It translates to CASSLQTGGTGELFF.

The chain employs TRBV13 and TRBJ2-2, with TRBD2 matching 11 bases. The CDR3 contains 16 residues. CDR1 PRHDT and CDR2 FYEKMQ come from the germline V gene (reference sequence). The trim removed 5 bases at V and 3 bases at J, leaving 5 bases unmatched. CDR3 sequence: CASSTGLAAYTGELFF. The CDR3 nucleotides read TGTGCCAGCAGCACGGGACTAGCGGCCTACACCGGGGAGCTGTTTTTT. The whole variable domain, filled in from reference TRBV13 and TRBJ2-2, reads AAGVIQSPRHLIKEKRETATLKCYPIPRHDTVYWYQQGPGQDPQFLISFYEKMQSDKGSIPDRFSAQQFSDYHSELNMSSLELGDSALYFCASSTGLAAYTGELFFGEGSRLTVL.

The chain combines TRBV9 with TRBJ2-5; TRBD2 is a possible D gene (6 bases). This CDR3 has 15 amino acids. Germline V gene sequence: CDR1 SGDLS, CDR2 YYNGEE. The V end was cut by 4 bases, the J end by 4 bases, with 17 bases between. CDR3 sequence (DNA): TGTGCCAGCAGCCCGGGAGACCCGAGAGGAGAGACCCAGTACTTC. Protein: CASSPGDPRGETQYF. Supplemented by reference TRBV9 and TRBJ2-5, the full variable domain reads DSGVTQTPKHLITATGQRVTLRCSPRSGDLSVYWYQQSLDQGLQFLIQYYNGEERAKGNILERFSAQQFPDLHSELNLSSLELGDSALYFCASSPGDPRGETQYFGPGTRLLVL.

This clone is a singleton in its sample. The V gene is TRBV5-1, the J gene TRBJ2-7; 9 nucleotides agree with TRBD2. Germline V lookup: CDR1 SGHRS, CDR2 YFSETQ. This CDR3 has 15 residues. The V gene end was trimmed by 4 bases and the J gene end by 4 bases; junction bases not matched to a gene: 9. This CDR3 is CASSSSGGTLYEQYF. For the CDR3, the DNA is TGCGCCAGCAGCAGTAGCGGGGGAACCTTGTACGAGCAGTACTTC.

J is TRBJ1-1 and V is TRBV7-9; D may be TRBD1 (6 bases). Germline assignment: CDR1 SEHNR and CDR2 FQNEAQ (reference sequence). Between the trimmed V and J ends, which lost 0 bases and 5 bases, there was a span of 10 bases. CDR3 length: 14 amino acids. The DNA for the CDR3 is TGTGCCAGCAGCTTAGCGTTAGGGGGAACTGAAGCTTTCTTT. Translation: CASSLALGGTEAFF.

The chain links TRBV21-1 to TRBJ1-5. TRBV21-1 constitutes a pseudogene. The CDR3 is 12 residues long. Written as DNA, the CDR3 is TGTGCCAGCCACGGGAGGGCTCAGCCCCAGCATTTT. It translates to CASHGRAQPQHF.